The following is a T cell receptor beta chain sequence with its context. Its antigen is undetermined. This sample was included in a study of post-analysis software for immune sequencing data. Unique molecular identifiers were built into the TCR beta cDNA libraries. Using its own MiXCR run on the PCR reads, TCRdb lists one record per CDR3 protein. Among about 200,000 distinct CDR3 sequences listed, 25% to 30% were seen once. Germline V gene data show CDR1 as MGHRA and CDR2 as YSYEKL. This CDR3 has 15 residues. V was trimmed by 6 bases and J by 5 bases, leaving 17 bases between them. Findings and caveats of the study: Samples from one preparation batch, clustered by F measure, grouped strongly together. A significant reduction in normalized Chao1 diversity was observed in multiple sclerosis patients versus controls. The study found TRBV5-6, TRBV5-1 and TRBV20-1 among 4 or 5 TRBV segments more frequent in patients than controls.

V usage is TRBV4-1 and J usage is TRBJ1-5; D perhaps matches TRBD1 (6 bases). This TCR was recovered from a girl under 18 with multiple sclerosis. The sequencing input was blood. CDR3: CASRLQNRADQPQHF. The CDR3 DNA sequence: TGCGCCAGCAGGCTCCAGAACAGGGCGGATCAGCCCCAGCATTTT.